What follows are 21 T cell receptor beta chains derived from one specimen sequenced in a study of T cells in Graves' hyperthyroidism and ophthalmopathy. RNA transcripts yielded amplified TCR beta CDR3 regions. The study used the HTBI primer set for a first-round RT-PCR of the TCR CDR3. MiXCR, run by TCRdb on the multiplex PCR reads, gives a single entry per CDR3 protein. In the table there are roughly 200,000 distinct CDR3 sequences, 17% of which are singletons. Sequencing used blood. The receptors originated from a woman aged 45-65 years with Graves' hyperthyroidism.

This clonotype was picked up many times. This rearrangement joins TRBV30 to TRBJ1-2, with 9 bases identical to TRBD1. The CDR3 contains 13 residues. Germline CDR1 GTSNPN, CDR2 SVGIG (reference sequence). J lost 5 bases, V lost 5 bases, and 6 bases had no gene match. CDR3 amino acids: CAWGDREIYGYTF. The DNA for the CDR3 is TGTGCCTGGGGGGACAGGGAGATTTATGGCTACACCTTC.

This clonotype was observed many times. The V call is TRBV28, the J call TRBJ1-2, with D maybe TRBD1 (5 bases). Germline-derived CDR1 and CDR2 are MDHEN and SYDVKM. There are 14 residues in the CDR3. The germline V and J ends were trimmed by 3 bases and 2 bases, with 10 bases remaining between them. This CDR3 reads CASSLIRANYGYTF. The CDR3 DNA sequence: TGTGCCAGCAGTTTGATCAGGGCCAACTATGGCTACACCTTC.

The chain uses TRBV5-1 and TRBJ1-6, with D maybe TRBD1 (5 bases). V lost 1 base and J lost 4, with 9 bases in between. The CDR3 length is 15 residues. Germline V gene data show CDR1 as SGHRS and CDR2 as YFSETQ. This CDR3 is CASSLRQIYNSPLHF. The CDR3 DNA sequence: TGCGCCAGCAGCTTGAGACAGATTTATAATTCACCCCTCCACTTT.

The sample holds many counts of this clonotype. This chain links TRBV3-1 with TRBJ2-1; possible D gene TRBD1, 5 bases. The ends were cut back, 6 bases at V and 3 bases at J, with 21 bases in the middle. This CDR3 has 17 residues. CDR1 LGHDT and CDR2 YNNKEL come from the germline V gene (reference sequence). The CDR3: CASSLTITGGGYNEQFF. CDR3 coding DNA: TGTGCCAGCAGTCTAACAATTACAGGCGGTGGCTACAATGAGCAGTTCTTC.

This sequence joins TRBV9 and TRBJ1-2; no clear D gene. The germline V gene has CDR1 SGDLS and CDR2 YYNGEE. V lost 4 bases and J 6 bases, leaving 10 bases between the germline ends. CDR3 length: 12 amino acids. The CDR3 here is CASSSSRDGYTF. CDR3 coding DNA: TGTGCCAGCAGCTCGTCCCGAGATGGCTACACCTTC.

This chain uses TRBV9 with TRBJ2-7, with D perhaps given as TRBD1 or TRBD2 (5 bases each). CDR3 size: 15 residues. V was cut by 4 bases and J by 2 bases, with 16 bases left in between. CDR1 is SGDLS and CDR2 is YYNGEE in the germline V gene. In DNA, the CDR3 is TGTGCCAGCAGCTTGGCCTGGGACCCAACCTACGAGCAGTACTTC. Translating it yields CASSLAWDPTYEQYF.

The V and J genes are TRBV19 and TRBJ2-1; maybe TRBD2 (5 bases). The V gene lost 3 bases and the J gene lost 9 bases, with 6 bases spanning the gap. Germline loops: CDR1 LNHDA, CDR2 SQIVND (reference sequence). This CDR3 is 11 amino acids long. The CDR3 loop reads CASSIGLEQFF. The CDR3 DNA reads as TGTGCCAGTAGTATTGGACTTGAGCAGTTCTTC. Looking up the rest from reference TRBV19 and TRBJ2-1 gives the full variable domain: DGGITQSPKYLFRKEGQNVTLSCEQNLNHDAMYWYRQDPGQGLRLIYYSQIVNDFQKGDIAEGYSVSREKKESFPLTVTSAQKNPTAFYLCASSIGLEQFFGPGTRLTVL.

The table lists this clonotype with a few counts. A much larger clone sits a single nucleotide away, making a read error possible. This chain joins TRBV6-8 and TRBJ2-7; TRBD2 aligns across 8 bases. This CDR3 has 13 residues. Germline V gene data show CDR1 as MNHGY and CDR2 as SAAAGT. CDR3 DNA: TGTGCCGGCAGTCCGGGGACTAGCTACGAGCAGTACTTC. Translating gives CAGSPGTSYEQYF.

This clonotype came up many times. V gene TRBV16 combines with J gene TRBJ1-1, with D hard to call. Per the germline V gene, CDR1 is KGHSY and CDR2 is FQNENV. V lost 4 bases, J lost 4 bases, and 13 bases lay in between. This CDR3 has 14 amino acids. The CDR3 region is CASSRYTPGTEAFF. The CDR3 DNA reads as TGTGCCAGCAGCCGTTACACCCCGGGCACTGAAGCTTTCTTT.

As for this clonotype: The junction shows a germline mismatch at one end, possibly a read error. V and J are TRBV11-2 and TRBJ1-5, with 7 nucleotides matching TRBD1. The CDR3 has 15 residues. CDR1 SGHAT and CDR2 FQNNGV come from the germline V gene. The CDR3 region is CASSFGLTGEQPQHF. As DNA, the CDR3 is TGCGCCAGCAGCTTCGGGCTAACAGGGGAGCAGCCCCAGCATTTT.

This clonotype was recorded at least ten times. The chain has TRBV3-1 and TRBJ2-3, with 10 bases matching TRBD2. CDR3 length equals 14 residues. The germline V gene has CDR1 LGHDT and CDR2 YNNKEL (reference sequence). After removal of 6 bases from V and 4 bases from J, the junction contained 4 bases not matched to a gene. The CDR3 nucleotides are TGTGCCAGCAGAGAGCGGGAGGGCCCAGATACGCAGTATTTT. This encodes CASREREGPDTQYF.

This sequence joins TRBV20-1 and TRBJ2-1, with D perhaps assigned TRBD1 or TRBD2 (5 bases each). CDR3 length equals 13 residues. V was pared by 2 bases and J by 5 bases, with 10 bases between. Germline CDR1 reads DFQATT; CDR2 reads SNEGSKA (reference sequence). CDR3 bases: TGCAGTGCTAGATGGGGGATTGACAATGAGCAGTTCTTC. This encodes CSARWGIDNEQFF.

Many counts were recorded for this clonotype. V and J are TRBV3-1 and TRBJ1-4; D unclear. This CDR3 has 12 amino acids. Trimming pared 3 bases from V and 7 bases from J, leaving 6 bases between. The germline gives CDR1 LGHDT, CDR2 YNNKEL (reference sequence). The CDR3 protein is CASSHGSEKLFF. In nucleotides, the CDR3 is TGTGCCAGCAGCCATGGTTCTGAAAAACTGTTTTTT.

V gene TRBV6-4 combines with J gene TRBJ2-7; D might be TRBD1 or TRBD2, each matching 7 bases. The V gene's germline CDR1 is MRHNA and CDR2 SNTAGT. V lost 6 bases to trimming and J lost 4 bases, with 19 bases between them. This CDR3 spans 15 amino acids. Written as DNA, the CDR3 is TGTGCCAGCAGCGTAGACAGGGAGGGCCAATACGAGCAGTACTTC. Its protein is CASSVDREGQYEQYF.

Many counts were recorded for this clonotype. This rearrangement joins TRBV24-1 to TRBJ2-1; 7 bases fit TRBD1. In germline, CDR1 is KGHDR, CDR2 SFDVKD. The CDR3 contains 14 residues. V lost 6 bases to trimming and J lost 6 bases; unmatched junction nucleotides: 7. The CDR3 coding sequence is TGTGCCACCAGTCAGCGGACAGGTATCAATGAGCAGTTCTTC. Encoded protein: CATSQRTGINEQFF.

This clonotype was picked up many times. The chain couples TRBV27 to TRBJ2-2; TRBD2 might be the D (5 bases). CDR1 MNHEY and CDR2 SMNVEV come from the germline V gene (reference sequence). CDR3 length equals 14 residues. V was clipped by 4 bases and J by 4 bases, with 10 bases between them. The CDR3 DNA sequence: TGTGCCAGCAGTTGGCTACGGGGCACCGGGGAGCTGTTTTTT. Its protein product is CASSWLRGTGELFF.

Details on this clonotype: One end of the junction fails to match germline, which may point to a read error. This sequence joins TRBV19 and TRBJ1-4; TRBD1 aligns across 7 bases. This CDR3 region has 17 residues. Germline CDR1 LNHDA, CDR2 SQIVND (reference sequence). Here the CDR3 DNA reads TGTGCCAGTAGTCCGAGAGGACAGGCAGCAACTAATGAAAAACCGTTTTTT. It specifies CASSPRGQAATNEKPFF.

The chain has TRBV12-3 or TRBV12-4 and TRBJ1-1; D ambiguous. The germline V and J ends were trimmed by 2 bases and 3 bases, with 7 bases remaining between them. The length of the CDR3 is 13 residues. Here the CDR3 reads CASSLFVHTEAFF. DNA for the CDR3: TGTGCCAGCAGTTTATTTGTTCACACTGAAGCTTTCTTT.

This clonotype occurred many times. The chain joins TRBV5-1 to TRBJ2-3; D is tentatively TRBD1 or TRBD2 (5 bases each). Trimming pared 9 bases from V and 0 bases from J, leaving 17 bases between. Germline V gives CDR1 SGHRS, CDR2 YFSETQ. The CDR3 has 15 residues. CDR3 in amino acids: CATRDGAFSTDTQYF. The CDR3 coding sequence is TGCGCCACCCGAGACGGGGCATTTAGCACAGATACGCAGTATTTT.

As concerns this clonotype: A read error is possible here, since a much larger clone lies one base away. V is TRBV24-1 and J is TRBJ2-5; D is possibly TRBD2 (5 bases). This CDR3 has 12 residues. The germline V gene has CDR1 KGHDR and CDR2 SFDVKD. The CDR3 region has the DNA TGTGCCACCAGTGATATGGGAGAGGCCCAGTACTTC. It encodes CATSDMGEAQYF.

This clonotype was seen repeatedly, ten times or more. The rearrangement links TRBV7-6 to TRBJ2-1; TRBD2 is a possible D gene (6 bases). Between the trimmed V and J ends, which lost 3 bases and 0 bases, there was a span of 18 bases. Germline V gene lookup returns CDR1 SGHVS and CDR2 FNYEAQ. The CDR3 has 18 residues. CDR3 sequence (DNA): TGTGCCAGCAGCTTGGGTCGGGGCAGCGGGCGCTCCTACAATGAGCAGTTCTTC. Encoded protein: CASSLGRGSGRSYNEQFF.